This entry lists 10 T cell receptor beta chains sequenced from one sample in a study. TCRdb reprocessed the 5' RACE reads via MiXCR and lists one record per CDR3 protein. The sample holds a few thousand distinct CDR3 sequences, 72% seen once. Tregs were sorted as CD4+CD25+CD127-/low cells. Sequenced sample: Tregs sorted from blood. These receptors all stem from a female donor with breast cancer.

The table lists this clonotype with a count of one. The rearrangement links TRBV15 to TRBJ1-3; D remains ambiguous. V was pared by 0 bases and J by 0 bases, with 6 bases between. There are 15 residues in the CDR3. Germline V CDR1 and CDR2: LNHNV, YYDKDF (reference sequence). The CDR3 loop reads CATSRDRNSGNTIYF. The DNA for the CDR3 is TGTGCCACCAGCAGAGACAGGAACTCTGGAAACACCATATATTTT. The variable domain in full, with the rest retrieved from reference TRBV15 and TRBJ1-3, is DAMVIQNPRYQVTQFGKPVTLSCSQTLNHNVMYWYQQKSSQAPKLLFHYYDKDFNNEADTPDNFQSRRPNTSFCFLDIRSPGLGDTAMYLCATSRDRNSGNTIYFGEGSWLTVV.

The chain uses TRBV9 and TRBJ2-5; no firm D call. The CDR3 extends over 13 amino acids. The germline CDR1 and CDR2 sequences are SGDLS and YYNGEE. V was shortened by 4 bases and J by 2 bases, with 9 bases between the two germline ends. The CDR3 coding sequence is TGTGCCAGCAGCCCAAGGATTCAAGAGACCCAGTACTTC. Amino acid sequence: CASSPRIQETQYF.

A note on this clonotype: One end of the junction varies from germline; a read error may be responsible. The V call is TRBV7-3, the J call TRBJ1-1; D is ambiguous. This CDR3 has 13 amino acids. The germline V gene encodes CDR1 SGHTA and CDR2 FQGTGA. The CDR3 loop is CANSLNVNTEAFF. Here the CDR3 DNA reads TGTGCCAACAGCTTAAACGTGAACACTGAAGCTTTCTTT.

The chain joins TRBV18 to TRBJ2-7; 7 bases fit TRBD2. V lost 3 bases, J lost 7 bases, and 15 bases stayed unmatched. The CDR3 consists of 16 residues. Germline V gives CDR1 KGHSH, CDR2 LQKENI. CDR3 sequence: CASSPPVGLTGSEQYF. CDR3 nucleotide sequence: TGTGCCAGCTCACCTCCGGTGGGACTAACGGGGAGTGAGCAGTACTTC.

The chain has TRBV5-1 and TRBJ2-7, with 10 positions matching TRBD2. Germline CDR1 and CDR2: SGHRS and YFSETQ. With V trimmed by 0 bases and J by 4 bases, 4 bases remained unmatched. CDR3 length equals 15 residues. As DNA, the CDR3 is TGCGCCAGCAGCTTGGCCCCTAGCGGGAGTTACGAGCAGTACTTC. It is translated as CASSLAPSGSYEQYF. Based on the CDR3 plus reference TRBV5-1 and TRBJ2-7, the full variable domain is KAGVTQTPRYLIKTRGQQVTLSCSPISGHRSVSWYQQTPGQGLQFLFEYFSETQRNKGNFPGRFSGRQFSNSRSEMNVSTLELGDSALYLCASSLAPSGSYEQYFGPGTRLTVT.

This chain connects TRBV9 to TRBJ2-2, with 8 bases aligning to TRBD2. The CDR3 covers 15 residues. The germline gives CDR1 SGDLS, CDR2 YYNGEE. V shed 6 bases and J 7 bases; nucleotides not matched to a gene: 11. CDR3 residues: CASNLRGGRGGELFF. CDR3 in DNA: TGTGCCAGCAATTTACGGGGGGGCCGCGGCGGGGAGCTGTTTTTT.

The chain is built from TRBV11-2 and TRBJ2-7; D possibly corresponds to TRBD2 (5 bases). Germline V CDR1 and CDR2: SGHAT, FQNNGV. Trimming took off 7 bases at V and 4 bases at J, with 17 bases between the two ends. The CDR3 has 14 amino acids. CDR3 region: CASTRRQERYEQYF. In DNA form, the CDR3 reads TGTGCCAGCACCCGACGCCAGGAGCGGTACGAGCAGTACTTC. Variable domain in full (rest from reference TRBV11-2 and TRBJ2-7): EAGVAQSPRYKIIEKRQSVAFWCNPISGHATLYWYQQILGQGPKLLIQFQNNGVVDDSQLPKDRFSAERLKGVDSTLKIQPAKLEDSAVYLCASTRRQERYEQYFGPGTRLTVT.

The table lists this clonotype with a few counts. The chain uses TRBV4-1 and TRBJ2-1; D might be TRBD1 (6 bases). The length of the CDR3 is 15 residues. The V and J ends lost 4 bases and 2 bases respectively, with 12 bases between them. The germline gives CDR1 MGHRA, CDR2 YSYEKL. The CDR3 region is CASSPDRSAYNEQFF. As DNA, the CDR3 is TGCGCCAGCAGCCCCGACAGGTCAGCCTACAATGAGCAGTTCTTC.

V gene TRBV9 combines with J gene TRBJ2-1, with D tentatively TRBD1 or TRBD2 (5 bases each). Germline V gives CDR1 SGDLS, CDR2 YYNGEE. Trimming removed 2 bases at V and 4 bases at J, with 10 bases between. The CDR3 is made up of 14 amino acids. The CDR3 here is CASSVGAGYNEQFF. Here the CDR3 DNA reads TGTGCCAGCAGCGTCGGGGCAGGATACAATGAGCAGTTCTTC. The whole variable domain, remainder taken from reference TRBV9 and TRBJ2-1, is DSGVTQTPKHLITATGQRVTLRCSPRSGDLSVYWYQQSLDQGLQFLIQYYNGEERAKGNILERFSAQQFPDLHSELNLSSLELGDSALYFCASSVGAGYNEQFFGPGTRLTVL.

CDR3 in amino acids: CASSVDSIGQPQHF. CDR3 sequence (DNA): TGTGCCAGCAGCGTAGATAGTATCGGTCAGCCCCAGCATTTT. J is TRBJ1-5 and V is TRBV9; D remains ambiguous. The ends were cut back, 0 bases at V and 6 bases at J, with 10 bases in the middle. The CDR3 sequence is 14 residues long. The V gene's germline CDR1 is SGDLS and CDR2 YYNGEE.